This T cell receptor beta chain is from a study of metastatic and nonmetastatic thyroid tumors. Study information: Thyroid patients, malignant and benign, had repertoires compared across blood and tumor or nodule tissue. Regarding the study as a whole: For both blood and tumor, malignant thyroid tumors reportedly showed significantly higher TCR beta diversity than benign nodules did.

TCRdb reprocessed the PCR reads via MiXCR. Of around 36,000 clones in the sample, about 31% were seen once. Thyroid surgery was preceded by no treatment in any patient. A note on this clone: Its antigen is unidentified.

Germline V lookup: CDR1 SGHRS, CDR2 YFSETQ. This CDR3 contains 18 residues. After removal of 3 bases from V and 4 bases from J, the junction contained 16 bases not matched to a gene. The rearrangement uses TRBV5-1 and TRBJ2-7; 10 bases agree with TRBD1. The sequenced sample was blood. The TCR comes from a female donor with papillary thyroid cancer or a benign thyroid nodule (not recorded which). Some clones in this sample may be carry-over from other donors' samples. In nucleotides, the CDR3 is TGCGCCAGCAGCTACGAGGGACAGGGGATATCACCTACTTACGAGCAGTACTTC. Amino acids: CASSYEGQGISPTYEQYF.